This is a list of T cell receptor beta chains from one sample in a study of T cells in Graves' hyperthyroidism and ophthalmopathy. TCRdb re-called the multiplex PCR reads through MiXCR, storing one row per CDR3 protein. Of some 510,000 distinct CDR3 sequences detected, roughly 50% appear once; the ten largest clones hold roughly 8.2%. Material: peripheral blood or thyroid tissue (not recorded which). The receptors originated from a woman aged 18-29 years with Graves' hyperthyroidism. Both conserved end residues are part of each CDR3. Fields, in order: J gene, clone size, V gene, D gene, CDR3 DNA, CDR3 protein. A D gene is named only where the DNA matches it firmly. A clone size is listed for some rows: how often the clone was seen (once, few, many), or a class if it is expanded.

J gene: TRBJ1-2
clone size: .
V gene: TRBV20-1
D gene: TRBD1
CDR3 DNA: TGCAGTGCTGGGGGACAGACAGTCTATGGCTACACCTTC
CDR3 protein: CSAGGQTVYGYTF

J gene: TRBJ2-2
clone size: once
V gene: TRBV4-2
D gene: .
CDR3 DNA: TGTGCCAGCAGCCAAGCGGGCAGGGGAAACACCGGGGAGCTGTTTTTT
CDR3 protein: CASSQAGRGNTGELFF

J gene: TRBJ1-5
clone size: many
V gene: TRBV7-9
D gene: .
CDR3 DNA: TGTGCCAGCAGCTTAGATTCAGGCAATCAGCCCCAGCATTTT
CDR3 protein: CASSLDSGNQPQHF

J gene: TRBJ1-1
clone size: once
V gene: TRBV7-9
D gene: .
CDR3 DNA: TGCGCCAGCAGCCAAGATGTGAACACTGAAGCTTTCTTT
CDR3 protein: CASSQDVNTEAFF

J gene: TRBJ2-7
clone size: .
V gene: TRBV11-2
D gene: .
CDR3 DNA: TGTGCCAGCAGCTTAGACGAGGACAGTTCCTACGAGCAGTACTTC
CDR3 protein: CASSLDEDSSYEQYF

J gene: TRBJ2-7
clone size: many
V gene: TRBV7-9
D gene: .
CDR3 DNA: TGTGCCAGCAGCTTAGGGGACGCCTCCTACGAGCAGTACTTC
CDR3 protein: CASSLGDASYEQYF

J gene: TRBJ2-7
clone size: few
V gene: TRBV19
D gene: TRBD2
CDR3 DNA: TGTGCCAGTAGTACAGCGGGGAGCTCCTACGAGCAGTACTTC
CDR3 protein: CASSTAGSSYEQYF

J gene: TRBJ1-5
clone size: few
V gene: TRBV19
D gene: .
CDR3 DNA: TGTGCCAGTAGTCCCCGTCGGGAGGTTAATCAGCCCCAGCATTTT
CDR3 protein: CASSPRREVNQPQHF

J gene: TRBJ1-6
clone size: .
V gene: TRBV20-1
D gene: .
CDR3 DNA: TGCAGTGCTAGAGTGGGAGGGGGCCTCCACTTT
CDR3 protein: CSARVGGGLHF

J gene: TRBJ2-6
clone size: .
V gene: TRBV7-9
D gene: .
CDR3 DNA: TGTGCCAGCAGTCCCCTCTCTGGGGCCAACGTCCTGACTTTC
CDR3 protein: CASSPLSGANVLTF

J gene: TRBJ2-5
clone size: .
V gene: TRBV10-3
D gene: .
CDR3 DNA: TGTGCCATCAGTGAGTCCCAGGGAGCCAACTATGGACGGAGTGGGACCCAGTACTTC
CDR3 protein: CAISESQGANYGRSGTQYF

J gene: TRBJ2-7
clone size: .
V gene: TRBV9
D gene: .
CDR3 DNA: TGTGCCAGCAGCGTAGATCTCGGGACTGGGCTTTACGAGCAGTACTTC
CDR3 protein: CASSVDLGTGLYEQYF

J gene: TRBJ2-7
clone size: .
V gene: TRBV6-5
D gene: .
CDR3 DNA: TGTGCCAGCAGTTTATTGACAGATGGTGACGAGCAGTACTTC
CDR3 protein: CASSLLTDGDEQYF

J gene: TRBJ1-4
clone size: .
V gene: TRBV10-3
D gene: .
CDR3 DNA: TGTGCCAGCAGCTACACGGGCAACCCCCGTGAAAAACTGTTTTTT
CDR3 protein: CASSYTGNPREKLFF

J gene: TRBJ2-7
clone size: .
V gene: TRBV11-1
D gene: .
CDR3 DNA: TGTGCCAGCAGCCCCCTTTGGGGCGGGAATAAATACGAGCAGTACTTC
CDR3 protein: CASSPLWGGNKYEQYF

J gene: TRBJ1-6
clone size: many
V gene: TRBV7-9
D gene: .
CDR3 DNA: TGTGCCAGCAGCCCCGGGACCTATCCCCTTATTCTCCACTTT
CDR3 protein: CASSPGTYPLILHF

J gene: TRBJ1-4
clone size: .
V gene: TRBV24-1
D gene: .
CDR3 DNA: TGTGCCACCAGTGAAAGACTGTTTTTT
CDR3 protein: CATSERLFF

J gene: TRBJ2-7
clone size: many
V gene: TRBV10-3
D gene: .
CDR3 DNA: TGTGCCATCAGTGCAGGAGCCAACTACGAGCAGTACTTC
CDR3 protein: CAISAGANYEQYF

J gene: TRBJ2-5
clone size: few
V gene: TRBV9
D gene: .
CDR3 DNA: TGTGCCAGCAGCGTAGTAGGAGGGGAAGAGACCCAGTACTTC
CDR3 protein: CASSVVGGEETQYF

J gene: TRBJ1-2
clone size: many
V gene: TRBV2
D gene: .
CDR3 DNA: TGTGCCAGCAGGGCAGCCATCCTCAAGGGCTACACCTTC
CDR3 protein: CASRAAILKGYTF

J gene: TRBJ1-6
clone size: .
V gene: TRBV16
D gene: .
CDR3 DNA: TGTGCCAGCAGCCAATCGGCCATAGGACAGCAAAATTCACCCCTCCACTTT
CDR3 protein: CASSQSAIGQQNSPLHF

J gene: TRBJ2-1
clone size: .
V gene: TRBV15
D gene: .
CDR3 DNA: TGTGCCACCAGCGTGCGAGGACGGGACGGGAATGAGCAGTTCTTC
CDR3 protein: CATSVRGRDGNEQFF

J gene: TRBJ2-2
clone size: few
V gene: TRBV7-9
D gene: .
CDR3 DNA: TGTGCCAGCAGCTTGTTGTGGACCGGGGAGCTGTTTTTT
CDR3 protein: CASSLLWTGELFF

J gene: TRBJ2-1
clone size: .
V gene: TRBV10-3
D gene: .
CDR3 DNA: TGTGCCATCAGTGAGGACTACACCTACAATGAGCAGTTCTTC
CDR3 protein: CAISEDYTYNEQFF

J gene: TRBJ1-1
clone size: many
V gene: TRBV10-3
D gene: TRBD1
CDR3 DNA: TGTGCCATCAGTGACTTTGGGGACAGGCGGCCTGAAGCTTTCTTT
CDR3 protein: CAISDFGDRRPEAFF

J gene: TRBJ1-2
clone size: .
V gene: TRBV6-9
D gene: TRBD1
CDR3 DNA: TGTGCCAGCATTGGACAGGGGGACCCCAGTTATGGCTACACCTTC
CDR3 protein: CASIGQGDPSYGYTF

J gene: TRBJ1-4
clone size: few
V gene: TRBV7-6
D gene: .
CDR3 DNA: TGTGCCAGCAGCTCTACAGGGTTGACTAATGAAAAACTGTTTTTT
CDR3 protein: CASSSTGLTNEKLFF

J gene: TRBJ1-6
clone size: .
V gene: TRBV7-3
D gene: .
CDR3 DNA: TGTGCCAGCAGCCAAGAAACAGGGTCCAATTCACCCCTCCACTTT
CDR3 protein: CASSQETGSNSPLHF

J gene: TRBJ1-2
clone size: .
V gene: TRBV7-8
D gene: .
CDR3 DNA: TGTGCCAGCAGCTTAGCGGGGCCTCTTGGCTACACCTTC
CDR3 protein: CASSLAGPLGYTF

J gene: TRBJ1-2
clone size: many
V gene: TRBV2
D gene: .
CDR3 DNA: TGTGCCAGCAGTGAAGCTGCAGGGACTAACTATGGCTACACCTTC
CDR3 protein: CASSEAAGTNYGYTF

J gene: TRBJ1-6
clone size: .
V gene: TRBV7-6
D gene: .
CDR3 DNA: TGTGCCAGCAGCTTGGAGGCCAATTTCCCCCTCCACTTT
CDR3 protein: CASSLEANFPLHF

J gene: TRBJ1-5
clone size: many
V gene: TRBV20-1
D gene: .
CDR3 DNA: TGCAGTGCGAGGACAGCTTCCGTCCTCAATCAGCCCCAGCATTTT
CDR3 protein: CSARTASVLNQPQHF

J gene: TRBJ1-5
clone size: few
V gene: TRBV7-4
D gene: .
CDR3 DNA: TGTGCCAGCAGCTTCGGGTTTAGCAATCAGCCCCAGCATTTT
CDR3 protein: CASSFGFSNQPQHF

J gene: TRBJ1-2
clone size: few
V gene: TRBV20-1
D gene: .
CDR3 DNA: TGCAGTGCTAGAGATCTAGGGGATTTGCGCTATGGCTACACCTTC
CDR3 protein: CSARDLGDLRYGYTF

J gene: TRBJ2-1
clone size: .
V gene: TRBV20-1
D gene: .
CDR3 DNA: TGCAGTGCCGGCGGATGGGGGTCCTACAATGAGCAGTTCTTC
CDR3 protein: CSAGGWGSYNEQFF

J gene: TRBJ2-5
clone size: few
V gene: TRBV2
D gene: TRBD2
CDR3 DNA: TGTGCCAGCAGCTACGACGGGAGGGGAGAGACCCAGTACTTC
CDR3 protein: CASSYDGRGETQYF

J gene: TRBJ2-7
clone size: large
V gene: TRBV7-6
D gene: .
CDR3 DNA: TGTGCCAGCAGCCCCGGTTACGAGCAGTACTTC
CDR3 protein: CASSPGYEQYF

J gene: TRBJ2-7
clone size: few
V gene: TRBV6-6
D gene: .
CDR3 DNA: TGTGCCAGCTCCGGGACTGGCCTTTACGAGCAGTACTTC
CDR3 protein: CASSGTGLYEQYF

J gene: TRBJ2-6
clone size: .
V gene: TRBV29-1
D gene: .
CDR3 DNA: TGCAGCGTTGAAGGGGCTGGGGCCTACGTCCTGACTTTC
CDR3 protein: CSVEGAGAYVLTF

J gene: TRBJ2-2
clone size: .
V gene: TRBV19
D gene: .
CDR3 DNA: TGTGCCAGTAGTAGGGTACCGAACACCGGGGAGCTGTTTTTT
CDR3 protein: CASSRVPNTGELFF

J gene: TRBJ1-2
clone size: .
V gene: TRBV15
D gene: TRBD1
CDR3 DNA: TGTGCCACCAGCAAACAAGCGAGGGACAGGGGCTATGGCTACACCTTC
CDR3 protein: CATSKQARDRGYGYTF

J gene: TRBJ1-5
clone size: .
V gene: TRBV24-1
D gene: .
CDR3 DNA: TGTGCCAGCAGTCTCTACGAGGGGGGGGTTCAGCAGCCCCAGCATTTT
CDR3 protein: CASSLYEGGVQQPQHF

J gene: TRBJ1-2
clone size: many
V gene: TRBV7-9
D gene: .
CDR3 DNA: TGTGCCAGCAGCTTAGGACAGGAATATGGCTACACCTTC
CDR3 protein: CASSLGQEYGYTF

J gene: TRBJ1-1
clone size: few
V gene: TRBV19
D gene: .
CDR3 DNA: TGTGCCAGTAGTATGGCCATTGGGGGCACTGAAGCTTTCTTT
CDR3 protein: CASSMAIGGTEAFF

J gene: TRBJ2-2
clone size: .
V gene: TRBV7-2
D gene: TRBD2
CDR3 DNA: TGTGCCAGCAGCTCCCCGACGGGAGGGCCGTTCACCGGGGAGCTGTTTTTT
CDR3 protein: CASSSPTGGPFTGELFF

J gene: TRBJ2-7
clone size: few
V gene: TRBV9
D gene: .
CDR3 DNA: TGTGCCAGCAGCGCCCAGGGTAAGGCCTACGAGCAGTACTTC
CDR3 protein: CASSAQGKAYEQYF

J gene: TRBJ2-7
clone size: .
V gene: TRBV29-1
D gene: TRBD1
CDR3 DNA: TGCAGCGCAGGGGACAGGGGGTACGAGCAGTACTTC
CDR3 protein: CSAGDRGYEQYF